The 25 T cell receptor beta chains below come from one sample, sequenced in a study of shared clonotypes between healthy human individuals. Sequencing was performed with immunoSEQ multiplex PCR; in TCRdb, only in-frame clones are kept and a portion is missing. This sample carries over 1.5 million clones, 95% to 99% of them seen once, and the ten largest clones take less than 0.55%. Sequencing input: naive CD4+ T cells sorted from blood. Stated subset: CD45RA+ positively selected. The receptors come from a man younger than 40 in good health.

J is TRBJ2-6 and V is TRBV5-1; D ambiguous. Per germline, CDR1 SGHRS and CDR2 YFSETQ. The CDR3 extends over 18 amino acids. Between the trimmed V and J ends, which lost 1 base and 0 bases, there was a span of 14 bases. The chain's CDR3 is CASSLRATADSGANVLTF. In DNA form, the CDR3 reads TGCGCCAGCAGCTTGAGGGCAACGGCCGACTCTGGGGCCAACGTCCTGACTTTC.

The chain uses TRBV19 and TRBJ2-1; 9 bases line up with TRBD2. The germline CDR1 and CDR2 sequences are LNHDA and SQIVND (reference sequence). V lost 6 bases, J lost 8 bases, and 8 bases stayed unmatched. The CDR3 runs to 14 residues. The CDR3 region is CASRYGGRAHEQFF. CDR3 DNA sequence: TGTGCCAGTAGATACGGCGGGAGGGCTCATGAGCAGTTCTTC.

CDR3 region: CASSSKAGGVYNEQFF. The CDR3 DNA is TGTGCCAGCAGCTCAAAAGCGGGAGGAGTGTACAATGAGCAGTTCTTC. The chain links TRBV7-9 to TRBJ2-1, with TRBD2 matching 9 bases. Germline V gene data show CDR1 as SEHNR and CDR2 as FQNEAQ (reference sequence). Trimming cost V 4 bases and J 4 bases; bases outside gene matches: 8. The CDR3 has 16 amino acids. The entire variable domain, with the rest obtained from reference TRBV7-9 and TRBJ2-1, is as follows: DTGVSQNPRHKITKRGQNVTFRCDPISEHNRLYWYRQTLGQGPEFLTYFQNEAQLEKSRLLSDRFSAERPKGSFSTLEIQRTEQGDSAMYLCASSSKAGGVYNEQFFGPGTRLTVL.

The rearrangement joins TRBV6-5 to TRBJ2-7; D is possibly TRBD1 (5 bases). V lost 5 bases and J 2 bases, leaving 16 bases between the germline ends. Germline lookup yields CDR1 MNHEY and CDR2 SVGAGI. This CDR3 has 15 amino acids. The CDR3 here is CASSRDRTGTYEQYF. CDR3 nucleotide sequence: TGTGCCAGCAGTCGAGACCGAACAGGAACCTACGAGCAGTACTTC.

The chain is built from TRBV5-1 and TRBJ2-5, with D perhaps matching TRBD1 or TRBD2 (6 bases each). The germline gives CDR1 SGHRS, CDR2 YFSETQ. V lost 0 bases and J 1 base, leaving 16 bases between the germline ends. The CDR3 has 17 residues. The CDR3 DNA reads as TGCGCCAGCAGCTTGGCTACAGGGCCCGGGAGCCAAGAGACCCAGTACTTC. This translates into CASSLATGPGSQETQYF.

The chain is built from TRBV5-4 and TRBJ1-1; D call uncertain. With 0 bases removed from V and 6 bases from J, the gap between germline ends came to 12 bases. Germline-derived CDR1 and CDR2 are SGHNT and YYREEE (reference sequence). The CDR3 sequence is 14 residues long. CDR3 bases: TGTGCCAGCAGCTTGGCGGCCCCCCGAGCTGAAGCTTTCTTT. Encoded protein: CASSLAAPRAEAFF.

This clone has just one count. V is TRBV7-2 and J is TRBJ2-3; 7 positions agree with TRBD2. From germline, CDR1 is SGHTA and CDR2 FQGNSA. J was trimmed by 0 bases and V by 5 bases; bases with no gene match: 5. This CDR3 contains 15 residues. CDR3 in DNA: TGTGCCAGCAGCCCGGGGGAGGGTAGCACAGATACGCAGTATTTT. Translated, it gives CASSPGEGSTDTQYF.

With regard to this clone: A junction end diverges from the germline sequence, so it may reflect a read error. V is TRBV2 and J is TRBJ2-7, with D perhaps TRBD1 (6 bases). CDR1 SNHLY and CDR2 FYNNEI come from the germline V gene. CDR3 length: 10 amino acids. CDR3 nucleotide sequence: TGTGCCAGCAGGCCGAGTGGGACAAACTTC. This translates into CASRPSGTNF.

The chain joins TRBV30 to TRBJ2-1; 9 positions match TRBD1. Germline CDR1 reads GTSNPN; CDR2 reads SVGIG (reference sequence). The CDR3 runs to 15 residues. V dropped 1 base and J dropped 4; count of bases not matched to a gene: 5. CDR3: CAWSARDRVYNEQFF. Written as DNA, the CDR3 is TGTGCCTGGAGTGCCCGGGACAGGGTATACAATGAGCAGTTCTTC.

V is TRBV5-1 and J is TRBJ2-7; perhaps TRBD1 as D (6 bases). The CDR3 runs to 15 residues. Germline CDR1 reads SGHRS; CDR2 reads YFSETQ. The V end was cut by 0 bases, the J end by 0 bases, with 10 bases between. The CDR3 spells CASSLEDSGSYEQYF. The CDR3 DNA is TGCGCCAGCAGCTTGGAGGACAGTGGCTCCTACGAGCAGTACTTC.

V is TRBV9 and J is TRBJ2-2; 7 nucleotides agree with TRBD1. Germline values: CDR1 SGDLS, CDR2 YYNGEE. J was trimmed by 4 bases and V by 4 bases; bases with no gene match: 10. There are 16 residues in the CDR3. Written as DNA, the CDR3 is TGTGCCAGCAGCAAGGGTGGAACAGGGGCCACCGGGGAGCTGTTTTTT. It yields the protein CASSKGGTGATGELFF.

V usage is TRBV11-3 and J usage is TRBJ2-1; D is unclear. The CDR3 length is 15 residues. With 5 bases removed from V and 4 bases from J, the gap between germline ends came to 15 bases. Per germline, CDR1 SGHNT and CDR2 YENEEA. The CDR3 DNA sequence: TGTGCCAGCAGCCCCCGGATTGGGGTTTACAATGAGCAGTTCTTC. Its protein product is CASSPRIGVYNEQFF.

The chain uses TRBV7-9 and TRBJ1-2, with D maybe TRBD1 (5 bases). Germline V gene sequence: CDR1 SEHNR, CDR2 FQNEAQ (reference sequence). This CDR3 contains 15 residues. Trimming took 5 bases from V and 3 from J, leaving 16 bases between them. The CDR3 spells CASSPGTAVHYGYTF. The CDR3 nucleotides are TGTGCCAGCAGCCCGGGGACGGCAGTTCACTATGGCTACACCTTC. The complete variable domain, with remaining parts taken from reference TRBV7-9 and TRBJ1-2, reads DTGVSQNPRHKITKRGQNVTFRCDPISEHNRLYWYRQTLGQGPEFLTYFQNEAQLEKSRLLSDRFSAERPKGSFSTLEIQRTEQGDSAMYLCASSPGTAVHYGYTFGSGTRLTVV.

The chain has TRBV2 and TRBJ2-5; TRBD2 matches at 7 bases. Germline CDR1 SNHLY, CDR2 FYNNEI. The ends lost 9 bases at V and 2 bases at J; junction bases unmatched: 21. This CDR3 is built from 18 residues. This chain's CDR3 is CARGWGGVHSFPQETQYF. CDR3 coding DNA: TGTGCCAGAGGGTGGGGGGGAGTCCATTCTTTCCCACAAGAGACCCAGTACTTC.

The chain links TRBV6-5 to TRBJ2-1; tentatively, D is TRBD2 (6 bases). Germline V gene lookup returns CDR1 MNHEY and CDR2 SVGAGI. Between the trimmed V and J ends, which lost 2 bases and 5 bases, there was a span of 10 bases. The CDR3 is 14 amino acids. This chain's CDR3 is CASSYVPSDNEQFF. The CDR3, as DNA: TGTGCCAGCAGTTACGTCCCTAGCGACAATGAGCAGTTCTTC.

This clone appeared once. V is TRBV30 and J is TRBJ1-5, with D possibly being TRBD1 (6 bases). The germline CDR1 and CDR2 sequences are GTSNPN and SVGIG (reference sequence). CDR3 length: 15 residues. Trimming left V 2 bases short and J 2 bases short, with 13 bases between. DNA for the CDR3: TGTGCCTGGAGTTCCCAGGGGTTTGGCAATCAGCCCCAGCATTTT. Its protein product is CAWSSQGFGNQPQHF.

Remarks on this clone: The sample holds other DNA sequences that translate to the same CDR3. The V gene is TRBV5-4, the J gene TRBJ2-7, with 11 bases fitting TRBD2. This CDR3 has 16 residues. CDR1 and CDR2 (germline): SGHNT, YYREEE (reference sequence). V lost 0 bases, J lost 0 bases, and 2 bases stayed unmatched. This CDR3 is CASSLAGTSGSYEQYF. In DNA, the CDR3 is TGTGCCAGCAGCTTGGCCGGGACTAGCGGCTCCTACGAGCAGTACTTC.

The table lists this clone with a count of one. The CDR3 loop is CASSSSRARETQYF. CDR3 nucleotides: TGTGCCAGCAGCTCTAGCCGGGCGCGAGAGACCCAGTACTTC. This chain uses TRBV11-2 with TRBJ2-5; possibly TRBD2 for D (5 bases). The germline V and J ends were trimmed by 4 bases and 4 bases, with 13 bases remaining between them. Looked up from germline, CDR1 is SGHAT and CDR2 is FQNNGV. This CDR3 region has 14 residues.

The chain recombines TRBV5-6 with TRBJ2-1; no firm D call. V gave up 2 bases and J gave up 6 bases, with 12 bases separating them. Per germline, CDR1 SGHDT and CDR2 YYEEEE. CDR3 size: 14 residues. CDR3 loop: CASSFRQYSNEQFF. CDR3 coding DNA: TGTGCCAGCAGCTTTAGGCAGTATTCCAATGAGCAGTTCTTC. The full variable domain, completed using reference TRBV5-6 and TRBJ2-1, is DAGVTQSPTHLIKTRGQQVTLRCSPKSGHDTVSWYQQALGQGPQFIFQYYEEEERQRGNFPDRFSGHQFPNYSSELNVNALLLGDSALYLCASSFRQYSNEQFFGPGTRLTVL.

The chain uses TRBV29-1 and TRBJ1-1; no clear D gene. The germline V gene has CDR1 SQVTM and CDR2 ANQGSEA. Trimming removed 3 bases at V and 0 bases at J, with 11 bases between. The CDR3 consists of 14 residues. CDR3 sequence reads: CSVDFRDLNTEAFF. DNA for the CDR3: TGCAGCGTTGATTTTCGAGATTTGAACACTGAAGCTTTCTTT.

V and J are TRBV7-9 and TRBJ2-1; possible D gene TRBD1, 5 bases. The CDR3 runs to 17 residues. CDR1 is SEHNR, CDR2 FQNEAQ, per germline (reference sequence). The germline V and J ends were trimmed by 5 bases and 2 bases, with 19 bases remaining between them. The CDR3 DNA reads as TGTGCCAGCAGCCCCTCCGACAGAGCGCAAGCCTACAATGAGCAGTTCTTC. As protein: CASSPSDRAQAYNEQFF.

The rearrangement uses TRBV6-5 and TRBJ2-4, with D possibly called TRBD1 or TRBD2 (5 bases each). Per the germline V gene, CDR1 is MNHEY and CDR2 is SVGAGI. CDR3 size: 11 residues. V was pared by 6 bases and J by 9 bases, with 9 bases between. In DNA, the CDR3 is TGTGCCAGCAGGGATGGGGGCATTCAGTACTTC. It encodes CASRDGGIQYF.

The chain carries TRBV28 and TRBJ2-7; no firm D call. Deletions cut 7 bases from V and 2 bases from J, with 9 bases between. Per the germline V gene, CDR1 is MDHEN and CDR2 is SYDVKM. The CDR3 runs to 12 residues. Written as DNA, the CDR3 is TGTGCCAGCACCAAACTTCCCTACGAGCAGTACTTC. It codes for CASTKLPYEQYF. Variable domain in full (rest from reference TRBV28 and TRBJ2-7): DVKVTQSSRYLVKRTGEKVFLECVQDMDHENMFWYRQDPGLGLRLIYFSYDVKMKEKGDIPEGYSVSREKKERFSLILESASTNQTSMYLCASTKLPYEQYFGPGTRLTVT.

The rearrangement links TRBV2 to TRBJ2-1, with 8 bases fitting TRBD1. The CDR3 length is 16 residues. With 4 bases clipped from V and 4 bases from J, the junction kept 9 bases outside the gene matches. Germline V gene sequence: CDR1 SNHLY, CDR2 FYNNEI. CDR3 amino acids: CASSVARTGLYNEQFF. In DNA form, the CDR3 reads TGTGCCAGCAGTGTCGCCCGGACAGGGTTGTACAATGAGCAGTTCTTC.

V usage is TRBV5-1 and J usage is TRBJ2-5; 13 nucleotides line up with TRBD2. V lost 6 bases to trimming and J lost 5 bases; unmatched junction nucleotides: 13. The CDR3 length is 17 residues. The germline gives CDR1 SGHRS, CDR2 YFSETQ. CDR3 nucleotides: TGCGCCAGCAAAAGTGGACTAGCGGGAGTGGTTGGGGAGACCCAGTACTTC. This gives the protein CASKSGLAGVVGETQYF.